Below are 29 T cell receptor beta chains sequenced from a single sample in a study of shared clonotypes between healthy human individuals. Clones were sequenced by immunoSEQ multiplex PCR, and TCRdb holds only the in-frame ones, with some missing. The table has more than 2,000,000 clones, 90% to 95% seen once. Sequencing input: naive CD4+ T cells from PBMCs. Indicated subset: CD45RA+ positively selected. Receptor source: a man between 18 and 29 years old in good health. Some clones in this sample may be carry-over from other donors' samples.

The chain recombines TRBV9 with TRBJ2-5, with D perhaps TRBD1 (5 bases). Germline V gives CDR1 SGDLS, CDR2 YYNGEE. V shed 2 bases and J shed 3 bases, with 23 bases lying between them. The CDR3 contains 18 residues. The CDR3 sequence: CASSVNQGTGGSKETQYF. The CDR3 DNA follows: TGTGCCAGCAGCGTCAACCAGGGTACAGGTGGAAGTAAAGAGACCCAGTACTTC.

J is TRBJ2-1 and V is TRBV18; possibly TRBD1 for D (5 bases). Trimming took 3 bases from V and 1 from J, leaving 10 bases between them. The CDR3 spans 15 residues. Per the germline V gene, CDR1 is KGHSH and CDR2 is LQKENI. CDR3 bases: TGTGCCAGCTCACCGGCAGGGCAGTCCTACAATGAGCAGTTCTTC. Translated, it gives CASSPAGQSYNEQFF. Full variable domain (remainder filled in from reference TRBV18 and TRBJ2-1): NAGVMQNPRHLVRRRGQEARLRCSPMKGHSHVYWYRQLPEEGLKFMVYLQKENIIDESGMPKERFSAEFPKEGPSILRIQQVVRGDSAAYFCASSPAGQSYNEQFFGPGTRLTVL.

Worth noting for this clone: This CDR3 is also generated by other DNA sequences in the sample. The chain links TRBV30 to TRBJ1-5; D is ambiguous. Trimming took off 0 bases at V and 4 bases at J, with 10 bases between the two ends. The CDR3 sequence is 14 residues long. Germline loops: CDR1 GTSNPN, CDR2 SVGIG (reference sequence). The CDR3 protein is CAWSVSGGNQPQHF. Written as DNA, the CDR3 is TGTGCCTGGAGTGTGTCGGGAGGGAATCAGCCCCAGCATTTT.

The chain carries TRBV28 and TRBJ2-7; possible D gene TRBD2, 5 bases. The V and J ends lost 7 bases and 3 bases respectively, with 25 bases between them. The V gene's germline CDR1 is MDHEN and CDR2 SYDVKM. The CDR3 is made up of 17 amino acids. The CDR3 reads CASTSPRGRVAFYEQYF. CDR3 bases: TGTGCCAGCACCTCACCCCGGGGTAGGGTAGCTTTCTACGAGCAGTACTTC. The variable domain in full, with the rest retrieved from reference TRBV28 and TRBJ2-7, is DVKVTQSSRYLVKRTGEKVFLECVQDMDHENMFWYRQDPGLGLRLIYFSYDVKMKEKGDIPEGYSVSREKKERFSLILESASTNQTSMYLCASTSPRGRVAFYEQYFGPGTRLTVT.

The genes are TRBV6-6 and TRBJ2-7; TRBD1 matches at 8 bases. The CDR3 loop spans 14 amino acids. The ends lost 4 bases at V and 7 bases at J; junction bases unmatched: 9. Germline V gene sequence: CDR1 MNHNY, CDR2 SVGAGI (reference sequence). The CDR3 DNA reads TGTGCCAGCAGTTTGGGGGGACAGGTCTTGGAGCAGTACTTC. Protein product: CASSLGGQVLEQYF.

As regards this clone: The junction does not match germline at one end; this may be a read error. The chain has TRBV5-6 and TRBJ2-7; D could derive from TRBD1 or TRBD2 (6 bases each). CDR1 is SGHDT and CDR2 is YYEEEE in the germline V gene. The CDR3 has 11 amino acids. The DNA for the CDR3 is TGTGCCAGCAGCCGTAGGGGGGAGGCTCTCTTC. It encodes CASSRRGEALF.

This chain joins TRBV6-5 and TRBJ1-1; D call uncertain. Germline values: CDR1 MNHEY, CDR2 SVGAGI. Trimming took 6 bases from V and 1 from J, leaving 9 bases between them. There are 13 residues in the CDR3. CDR3 in DNA: TGTGCCAGCAGAAAGACGGAGAACACTGAAGCTTTCTTT. Protein product: CASRKTENTEAFF.

V is TRBV2 and J is TRBJ2-1; D unclear. V shed 2 bases and J shed 2 bases, with 10 bases lying between them. This CDR3 is built from 15 residues. Germline V gene data show CDR1 as SNHLY and CDR2 as FYNNEI. The CDR3 loop is CASSEYAVPYNEQFF. CDR3 coding DNA: TGTGCCAGCAGTGAATATGCGGTCCCCTACAATGAGCAGTTCTTC.

The CDR3 loop reads CASSGVGRSSYEQYF. The CDR3 DNA is TGTGCCAGCAGCGGGGTTGGAAGGAGCTCCTACGAGCAGTACTTC. The V call is TRBV7-2, the J call TRBJ2-7, with D uncertain. The V end was cut by 5 bases, the J end by 0 bases, with 14 bases between. The CDR3 runs 15 residues. Looked up from germline, CDR1 is SGHTA and CDR2 is FQGNSA.

This clone occurred once. The chain couples TRBV7-2 to TRBJ2-5; tentatively, D is TRBD1 or TRBD2 (5 bases each). The CDR3 runs 14 residues. Trimming cost V 5 bases and J 4 bases, with 14 bases left between them. Germline-derived CDR1 and CDR2 are SGHTA and FQGNSA. CDR3 sequence (DNA): TGTGCCAGCAGCGCCCTGAGGGGCTTAGAGACCCAGTACTTC. It yields the protein CASSALRGLETQYF.

J is TRBJ2-1 and V is TRBV11-3; D is ambiguous. V lost 3 bases and J lost 8, with 8 bases in between. Germline CDR1 reads SGHNT; CDR2 reads YENEEA. The CDR3 contains 12 residues. Here the CDR3 DNA reads TGTGCCAGCAGCTTGTTTCCAGATGAGCAGTTCTTC. Protein sequence: CASSLFPDEQFF.

This chain joins TRBV19 and TRBJ2-7, with TRBD2 matching over 16 bases. The CDR3 extends over 16 amino acids. Germline lookup yields CDR1 LNHDA and CDR2 SQIVND (reference sequence). Losses at the gene ends were 5 bases for V and 2 bases for J; bases not matched to a gene: 3. This CDR3 reads CASSGTSGRAPYEQYF. CDR3 nucleotides: TGTGCCAGTAGTGGGACTAGCGGGAGGGCCCCCTACGAGCAGTACTTC. Variable domain in full (rest from reference TRBV19 and TRBJ2-7): DGGITQSPKYLFRKEGQNVTLSCEQNLNHDAMYWYRQDPGQGLRLIYYSQIVNDFQKGDIAEGYSVSREKKESFPLTVTSAQKNPTAFYLCASSGTSGRAPYEQYFGPGTRLTVT.

The chain employs TRBV1 and TRBJ1-5. TRBV1 counts as a pseudogene. The CDR3 runs to 18 residues. The CDR3 DNA reads as TGCACCAGCAGCCAGAGTTCGTACGTCAGCCTGAGCAATCAGCCCCAGCATTTT. The encoded protein is CTSSQSSYVSLSNQPQHF.

The V call is TRBV7-2, the J call TRBJ2-1; tentative D call: TRBD2 (6 bases). Per the germline V gene, CDR1 is SGHTA and CDR2 is FQGNSA. Trimming removed 7 bases at V and 0 bases at J, with 10 bases between. CDR3 length: 14 residues. CDR3 amino acids: CASNRGSSYNEQFF. The CDR3 DNA sequence: TGTGCCAGCAACCGGGGGAGCTCCTACAATGAGCAGTTCTTC.

The J gene is TRBJ1-1, the V gene TRBV10-3; no firm D call. Germline V gives CDR1 ENHRY, CDR2 SYGVKD. Trimming cost V 1 base and J 1 base, with 10 bases left between them. CDR3 size: 15 residues. CDR3 sequence (DNA): TGTGCCATCAGTGAGTTTGGGCAGGCGAACACTGAAGCTTTCTTT. This codes for CAISEFGQANTEAFF.

This chain uses TRBV19 with TRBJ2-3, with 9 positions matching TRBD1. This CDR3 is built from 16 residues. Germline V gene lookup returns CDR1 LNHDA and CDR2 SQIVND (reference sequence). The junction had 7 bases not matched to a gene; V was cut back by 6 bases and J by 0 bases. CDR3 in DNA: TGTGCCAGTAGCCTCGGGACAGGGCCTAGCACAGATACGCAGTATTTT. Translating gives CASSLGTGPSTDTQYF. The entire variable domain, with the rest obtained from reference TRBV19 and TRBJ2-3, is as follows: DGGITQSPKYLFRKEGQNVTLSCEQNLNHDAMYWYRQDPGQGLRLIYYSQIVNDFQKGDIAEGYSVSREKKESFPLTVTSAQKNPTAFYLCASSLGTGPSTDTQYFGPGTRLTVL.

The rearrangement uses TRBV11-2 and TRBJ2-2; D is possibly TRBD1 (6 bases). V was clipped by 2 bases and J by 10 bases, with 14 bases between them. Germline V lookup: CDR1 SGHAT, CDR2 FQNNGV. CDR3 size: 14 residues. The CDR3 here is CASSLTIQGSELFF. The DNA for the CDR3 is TGTGCCAGCAGCTTAACTATACAGGGATCGGAGCTGTTTTTT.

The V gene is TRBV5-1, the J gene TRBJ2-1; 8 nucleotides align to TRBD1. This CDR3 spans 16 amino acids. J was trimmed by 3 bases and V by 0 bases; bases with no gene match: 5. Germline V gene lookup returns CDR1 SGHRS and CDR2 YFSETQ. The CDR3 region has the DNA TGCGCCAGCAGCTTGGGGGACAGGAGATTCTACAATGAGCAGTTCTTC. This gives the protein CASSLGDRRFYNEQFF. The full variable domain, rest sourced from reference TRBV5-1 and TRBJ2-1, is KAGVTQTPRYLIKTRGQQVTLSCSPISGHRSVSWYQQTPGQGLQFLFEYFSETQRNKGNFPGRFSGRQFSNSRSEMNVSTLELGDSALYLCASSLGDRRFYNEQFFGPGTRLTVL.

The V call is TRBV6-6, the J call TRBJ1-2; TRBD1 aligns across 8 bases. V shed 6 bases, J shed 10 bases, and the junction held 13 bases outside the gene matches. The CDR3 consists of 14 residues. In germline, CDR1 is MNHNY, CDR2 SVGAGI (reference sequence). The CDR3 nucleotides are TGTGCCAGCAGCCCTACCCGGACAGGGTTCGACTACACCTTC. The encoded protein is CASSPTRTGFDYTF.

This rearrangement joins TRBV7-2 to TRBJ2-5, with 7 nucleotides matching TRBD2. This CDR3 has 14 amino acids. V lost 5 bases to trimming and J lost 1 base; unmatched junction nucleotides: 4. Germline V gene sequence: CDR1 SGHTA, CDR2 FQGNSA. The CDR3 protein is CASSPRLAQETQYF. The CDR3 bases are TGTGCCAGCAGCCCACGACTAGCCCAAGAGACCCAGTACTTC.

Only one count was recorded for this clone. The chain couples TRBV5-1 to TRBJ2-1; either TRBD1 or TRBD2 may fit D (5 bases each). Trimming pared 5 bases from V and 6 bases from J, leaving 15 bases between. The CDR3 contains 14 residues. CDR1 is SGHRS and CDR2 is YFSETQ in the germline V gene. The CDR3 region is CASRGTGPSNEQFF. CDR3 in DNA: TGCGCCAGCAGGGGAACGGGACCGTCCAATGAGCAGTTCTTC.

This chain links TRBV10-1 with TRBJ2-3; tentatively, D is TRBD2 (6 bases). CDR1 WNHNN and CDR2 SYGVQD come from the germline V gene (reference sequence). Trimming shortened V by 4 bases and J by 2 bases, and 13 bases separated the two germline ends. The CDR3 contains 15 residues. The CDR3 loop is CASSAGREHTDTQYF. CDR3 DNA sequence: TGCGCCAGCAGTGCCGGCCGGGAGCACACAGATACGCAGTATTTT.

The chain is built from TRBV2 and TRBJ1-4, with D possibly being TRBD1 (5 bases). V lost 5 bases and J 5 bases, leaving 12 bases between the germline ends. The germline CDR1 and CDR2 sequences are SNHLY and FYNNEI. The CDR3 extends over 14 amino acids. In nucleotides, the CDR3 is TGTGCCAGCAGTCGGGGGAGGACCAATGAAAAACTGTTTTTT. Its translation: CASSRGRTNEKLFF.

This sequence joins TRBV6-5 and TRBJ2-2; D unclear. Germline CDR1 reads MNHEY; CDR2 reads SVGAGI. Trimming cost V 7 bases and J 7 bases, with 13 bases left between them. CDR3 size: 13 residues. CDR3 sequence reads: CASTHPWDGELFF. Written as DNA, the CDR3 is TGTGCCAGCACCCACCCGTGGGACGGGGAGCTGTTTTTT.

This rearrangement joins TRBV13 to TRBJ1-1; a possible D gene is TRBD1 (6 bases). Germline-derived CDR1 and CDR2 are PRHDT and FYEKMQ (reference sequence). The V end lost 5 bases, the J end lost 1 base, and 17 bases lay between the germline ends. The CDR3 is 16 residues long. CDR3 in amino acids: CASSAWWTGQNTEAFF. In DNA form, the CDR3 reads TGTGCCAGCAGCGCATGGTGGACGGGACAGAACACTGAAGCTTTCTTT. The full variable domain, in which reference TRBV13 and TRBJ1-1 provide the parts outside the CDR3, is AAGVIQSPRHLIKEKRETATLKCYPIPRHDTVYWYQQGPGQDPQFLISFYEKMQSDKGSIPDRFSAQQFSDYHSELNMSSLELGDSALYFCASSAWWTGQNTEAFFGQGTRLTVV.

The chain carries TRBV4-1 and TRBJ1-1, with D unclear. Trimming removed 3 bases from V and 1 base from J, with 9 bases in between. CDR1 is MGHRA and CDR2 is YSYEKL in the germline V gene. The CDR3 contains 14 residues. The CDR3 loop is CASSQPTENTEAFF. As DNA, the CDR3 is TGCGCCAGCAGCCAGCCTACAGAGAACACTGAAGCTTTCTTT.

This chain uses TRBV30 with TRBJ2-5; 12 nucleotides align to TRBD2. The assigned J gene may be wrong: the sequence end matches TRBJ2-7 better. There are 15 residues in the CDR3. Germline V gene sequence: CDR1 GTSNPN, CDR2 SVGIG (reference sequence). The CDR3 here is CAWSAGLAGPYEQYF. The DNA of the CDR3 is TGTGCCTGGAGCGCTGGACTAGCGGGACCGTACGAGCAGTACTTC.

The V call is TRBV9, the J call TRBJ2-1; TRBD2 is a possible D gene (7 bases). The germline CDR1 and CDR2 sequences are SGDLS and YYNGEE. V was pared by 3 bases and J by 10 bases, with 17 bases between. There are 14 residues in the CDR3. The CDR3 bases are TGTGCCAGCAGCGCAAAGGGGGGGTACGAGGAGCAGTTCTTC. As protein: CASSAKGGYEEQFF.

The chain uses TRBV4-1 and TRBJ1-5; D may be TRBD1 (6 bases). V dropped 1 base and J dropped 5 bases, with 15 bases sitting between them. The CDR3 is made up of 16 amino acids. Germline loops: CDR1 MGHRA, CDR2 YSYEKL. CDR3 region: CASSQVRGGADQPQHF. The CDR3 bases are TGCGCCAGCAGCCAAGTGAGGGGGGGTGCGGATCAGCCCCAGCATTTT.